This T cell receptor (beta chain) was documented in a study of cytomegalovirus exposure and HLA in healthy donors. Study-level background: Earlier, some 180 million T cells were analyzed, and 95 million to 140 million unique TCR beta sequences were found among them. Early release data held about 85 million unique TCRs from HLA-typed donors.

Study-level findings and limits: Data from an earlier analysis indicated that most TCR beta V segments were productive either about 87% or about 30% of the time.

60 Vbeta and 13 Jbeta primers were used in PCR. Original processing methods: A later analysis counted 65 million to 80 million unique TCR beta chains, around 10 million shared. Sequencing used immunoSEQ multiplex PCR; TCRdb keeps in-frame clones, though not all of them. Clone size and V and J calls were adopted from that table, with D and trimming inferred from the DNA. The table shows approximately 160,000 clones, with 55% to 70% occurring only once. About this clone: Its antigen is undetermined.

The CDR3 contains 14 residues. In germline, CDR1 is LNHDA, CDR2 SQIVND (reference sequence). Trimming at V came to 6 bases and at J to 10 bases, leaving 5 bases not matched to a gene. Input material: PBMCs. The V gene is TRBV19, the J gene TRBJ2-1; 14 nucleotides match TRBD2. The TCR was taken from a woman in her twenties or thirties in good health and CMV-seropositive. The CDR3 spells CASRGLAGGFEQFF. The CDR3 nucleotides are TGTGCCAGTAGAGGACTAGCGGGAGGATTCGAGCAGTTCTTC.